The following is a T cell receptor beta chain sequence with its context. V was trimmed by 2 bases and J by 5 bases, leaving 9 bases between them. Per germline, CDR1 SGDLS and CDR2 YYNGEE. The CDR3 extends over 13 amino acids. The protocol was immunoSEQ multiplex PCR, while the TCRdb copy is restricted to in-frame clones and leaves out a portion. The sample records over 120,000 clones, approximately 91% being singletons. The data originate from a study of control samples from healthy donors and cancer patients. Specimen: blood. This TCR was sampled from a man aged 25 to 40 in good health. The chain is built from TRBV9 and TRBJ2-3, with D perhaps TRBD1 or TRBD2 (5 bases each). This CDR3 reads CASSVSRGDTQYF. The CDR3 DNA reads TGTGCCAGCAGCGTTTCGAGGGGAGATACGCAGTATTTT.